The next 10 T cell receptor beta chains were all read from a single sample in a study of cytomegalovirus exposure and HLA in healthy donors. The PCR employed 60 Vbeta primers together with 13 Jbeta primers. Sequencing was performed with immunoSEQ multiplex PCR; in TCRdb, only in-frame clones are kept and a portion is missing. The profile shows tens of thousands of clones, under 80% of them singletons. Sequences were obtained from PBMCs. These receptors were taken from a male donor in good health and CMV-seropositive.

This chain joins TRBV7-9 and TRBJ1-1; 9 nucleotides match TRBD1. CDR3 size: 14 residues. CDR1 SEHNR and CDR2 FQNEAQ come from the germline V gene (reference sequence). V lost 8 bases and J lost 5; bases outside the gene matches: 9. CDR3 sequence: CASYNRGPRTEAFF. DNA of the CDR3: TGTGCCAGCTACAACAGGGGGCCGCGAACTGAAGCTTTCTTT. Full variable domain (outside the CDR3, taken from reference TRBV7-9 and TRBJ1-1): DTGVSQNPRHKITKRGQNVTFRCDPISEHNRLYWYRQTLGQGPEFLTYFQNEAQLEKSRLLSDRFSAERPKGSFSTLEIQRTEQGDSAMYLCASYNRGPRTEAFFGQGTRLTVV.

With regard to this clone: Its ends do not fully match the called genes, so a read error is possible. The rearrangement joins TRBV5-1 to TRBJ2-7; 9 bases fit TRBD1. This CDR3 has 14 amino acids. The germline V gene encodes CDR1 SGHRS and CDR2 YFSETQ. CDR3 bases: TGCGCCAGCAGTTTGGGGACAGGGAGCCACGAGCAGTACTTC. This codes for CASSLGTGSHEQYF.

The V gene is TRBV27, the J gene TRBJ2-7, with 9 bases identical to TRBD1. The ends lost 8 bases at V and 3 bases at J; junction bases unmatched: 5. The germline V gene has CDR1 MNHEY and CDR2 SMNVEV (reference sequence). This CDR3 contains 13 residues. CDR3 amino acids: CASGRDRVYEQYF. The CDR3 region has the DNA TGTGCCAGCGGGCGGGACAGGGTCTACGAGCAGTACTTC.

The rearrangement uses TRBV6-5 and TRBJ2-7, with D possibly being TRBD2 (6 bases). Trimming took off 2 bases at V and 6 bases at J, with 17 bases between the two ends. Germline lookup yields CDR1 MNHEY and CDR2 SVGAGI. CDR3 length: 15 amino acids. The CDR3 coding sequence is TGTGCCAGCAGTTACCTAGACAATGGGGGACTCGAGCAGTACTTC. Protein product: CASSYLDNGGLEQYF.

V usage is TRBV27 and J usage is TRBJ1-5, with D perhaps TRBD1 (5 bases). Germline CDR1 reads MNHEY; CDR2 reads SMNVEV (reference sequence). The CDR3 totals 16 residues. The V gene lost 5 bases and the J gene lost 4 bases, with 18 bases spanning the gap. In DNA, the CDR3 is TGTGCCAGCAGTAGGACCCCAGGGTTATGGAATCAGCCCCAGCATTTT. Translated, it gives CASSRTPGLWNQPQHF.

The rearrangement joins TRBV5-1 to TRBJ1-2, with 9 bases matching TRBD1. Germline-derived CDR1 and CDR2 are SGHRS and YFSETQ. V dropped 3 bases and J dropped 5; count of bases not matched to a gene: 5. The CDR3 sequence is 14 residues long. Written as DNA, the CDR3 is TGCGCCAGCAGCTCGGACAGGGGTGATTATGGCTACACCTTC. Protein product: CASSSDRGDYGYTF.

The chain uses TRBV11-2 and TRBJ1-3, with D hard to call. V was trimmed by 1 base and J by 9 bases, leaving 7 bases between them. This CDR3 spans 12 amino acids. Germline V lookup: CDR1 SGHAT, CDR2 FQNNGV. Written as DNA, the CDR3 is TGTGCCAGCAGCTTAGCCGGGAGCACCATATATTTT. Amino acids: CASSLAGSTIYF.

The V call is TRBV11-2, the J call TRBJ1-1, with 7 bases aligning to TRBD1. Trimming removed 3 bases from V and 5 bases from J; junction bases left unmatched: 3. CDR1 is SGHAT, CDR2 FQNNGV, per germline. This CDR3 has 13 residues. The CDR3 region is CASSLQQGTEAFF. Written as DNA, the CDR3 is TGTGCCAGCAGCTTGCAACAGGGGACTGAAGCTTTCTTT. Supplemented by reference TRBV11-2 and TRBJ1-1, the full variable domain reads EAGVAQSPRYKIIEKRQSVAFWCNPISGHATLYWYQQILGQGPKLLIQFQNNGVVDDSQLPKDRFSAERLKGVDSTLKIQPAKLEDSAVYLCASSLQQGTEAFFGQGTRLTVV.

The chain employs TRBV13 and TRBJ1-1; 8 bases fit TRBD1. CDR1 is PRHDT, CDR2 FYEKMQ, per germline (reference sequence). The CDR3 is 13 residues long. With 10 bases clipped from V and 1 base from J, the junction kept 5 bases outside the gene matches. The CDR3 region is CATGQGANTEAFF. The DNA for the CDR3 is TGTGCCACCGGACAGGGAGCGAACACTGAAGCTTTCTTT.

This chain connects TRBV7-2 to TRBJ1-5, with D possibly matching TRBD1 (6 bases). The CDR3 has 15 amino acids. Germline lookup yields CDR1 SGHTA and CDR2 FQGNSA. The germline V and J ends were trimmed by 8 bases and 0 bases, with 14 bases remaining between them. CDR3 amino acids: CASEPGTYSNQPQHF. For the CDR3, the DNA is TGTGCCAGCGAACCCGGGACATATAGCAATCAGCCCCAGCATTTT.